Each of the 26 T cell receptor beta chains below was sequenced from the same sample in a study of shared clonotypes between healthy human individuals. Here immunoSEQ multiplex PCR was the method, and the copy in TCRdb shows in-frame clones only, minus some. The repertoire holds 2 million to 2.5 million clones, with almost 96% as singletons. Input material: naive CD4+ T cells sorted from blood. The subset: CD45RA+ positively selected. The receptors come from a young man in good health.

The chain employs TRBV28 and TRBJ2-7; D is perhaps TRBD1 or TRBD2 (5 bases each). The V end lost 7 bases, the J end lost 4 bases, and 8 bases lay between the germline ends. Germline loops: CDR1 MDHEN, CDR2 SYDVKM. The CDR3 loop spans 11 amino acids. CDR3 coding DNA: TGTGCCAGCAAAGGGACGTACGAGCAGTACTTC. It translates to CASKGTYEQYF.

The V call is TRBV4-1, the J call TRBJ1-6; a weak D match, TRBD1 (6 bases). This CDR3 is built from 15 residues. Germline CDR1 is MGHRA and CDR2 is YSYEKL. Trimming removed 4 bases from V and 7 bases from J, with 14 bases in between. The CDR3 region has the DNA TGCGCCAGCAGCCCCCCGGGGGCGCCCAATTCACCCCTCCACTTT. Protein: CASSPPGAPNSPLHF.

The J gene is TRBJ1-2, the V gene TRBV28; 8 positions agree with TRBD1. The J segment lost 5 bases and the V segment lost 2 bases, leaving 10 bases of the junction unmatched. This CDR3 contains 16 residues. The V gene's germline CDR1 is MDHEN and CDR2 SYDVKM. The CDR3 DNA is TGTGCCAGCAGTTTAGGGGCAGGGGGCCGCCGGTATGGCTACACCTTC. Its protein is CASSLGAGGRRYGYTF.

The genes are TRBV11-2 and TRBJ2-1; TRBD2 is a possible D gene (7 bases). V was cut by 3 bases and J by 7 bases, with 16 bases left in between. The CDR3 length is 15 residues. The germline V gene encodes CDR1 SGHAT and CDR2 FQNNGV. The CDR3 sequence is CASSFRGGRRNEQFF. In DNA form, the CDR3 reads TGTGCCAGCAGCTTCAGGGGCGGGAGAAGGAATGAGCAGTTCTTC.

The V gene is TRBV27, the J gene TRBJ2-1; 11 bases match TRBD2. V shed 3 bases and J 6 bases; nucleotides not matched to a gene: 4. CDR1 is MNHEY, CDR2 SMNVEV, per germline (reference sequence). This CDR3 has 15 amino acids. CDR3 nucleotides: TGTGCCAGCAGTTTTAGCGGGAGGGCCCTCAATGAGCAGTTCTTC. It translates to CASSFSGRALNEQFF.

This chain's CDR3 is CAWDGQINEQFF. CDR3 coding DNA: TGTGCCTGGGACGGACAGATCAATGAGCAGTTCTTC. The chain joins TRBV30 to TRBJ2-1, with a tentative D call TRBD1 (6 bases). V shed 5 bases and J shed 6 bases, with 11 bases lying between them. The CDR3 runs to 12 residues. Germline CDR1 and CDR2: GTSNPN and SVGIG (reference sequence).

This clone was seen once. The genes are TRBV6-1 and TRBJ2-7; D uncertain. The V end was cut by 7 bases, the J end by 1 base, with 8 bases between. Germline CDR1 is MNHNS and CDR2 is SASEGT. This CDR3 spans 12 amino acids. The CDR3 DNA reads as TGTGCCAGCAAGGCCAAGTCCTACGAGCAGTACTTC. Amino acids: CASKAKSYEQYF.

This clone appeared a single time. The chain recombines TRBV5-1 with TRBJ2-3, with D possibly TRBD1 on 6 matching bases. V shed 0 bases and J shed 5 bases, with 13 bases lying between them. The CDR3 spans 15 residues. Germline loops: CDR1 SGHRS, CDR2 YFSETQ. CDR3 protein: CASSLGDNRLDTQYF. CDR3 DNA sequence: TGCGCCAGCAGCTTGGGGGACAACCGTCTAGATACGCAGTATTTT.

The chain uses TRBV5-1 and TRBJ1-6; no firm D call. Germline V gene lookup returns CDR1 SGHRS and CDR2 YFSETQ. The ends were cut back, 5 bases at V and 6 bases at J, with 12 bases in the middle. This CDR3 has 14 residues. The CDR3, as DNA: TGCGCCAGCAGGTTAGATGGACTTAATTCACCCCTCCACTTT. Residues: CASRLDGLNSPLHF.

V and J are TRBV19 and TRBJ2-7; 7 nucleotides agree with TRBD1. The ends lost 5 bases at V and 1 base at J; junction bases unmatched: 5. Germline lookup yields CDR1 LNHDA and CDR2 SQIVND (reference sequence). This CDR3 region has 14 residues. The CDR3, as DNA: TGTGCCAGTAGTTCGGGACAGAAATCCTACGAGCAGTACTTC. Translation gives CASSSGQKSYEQYF. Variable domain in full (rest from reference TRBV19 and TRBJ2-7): DGGITQSPKYLFRKEGQNVTLSCEQNLNHDAMYWYRQDPGQGLRLIYYSQIVNDFQKGDIAEGYSVSREKKESFPLTVTSAQKNPTAFYLCASSSGQKSYEQYFGPGTRLTVT.

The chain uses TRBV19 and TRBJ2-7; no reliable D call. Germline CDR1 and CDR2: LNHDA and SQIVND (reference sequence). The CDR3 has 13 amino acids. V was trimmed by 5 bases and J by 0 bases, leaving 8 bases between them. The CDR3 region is CASSRRNSYEQYF. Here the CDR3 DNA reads TGTGCCAGTAGTCGACGGAACTCCTACGAGCAGTACTTC. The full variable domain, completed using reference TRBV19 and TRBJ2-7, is DGGITQSPKYLFRKEGQNVTLSCEQNLNHDAMYWYRQDPGQGLRLIYYSQIVNDFQKGDIAEGYSVSREKKESFPLTVTSAQKNPTAFYLCASSRRNSYEQYFGPGTRLTVT.

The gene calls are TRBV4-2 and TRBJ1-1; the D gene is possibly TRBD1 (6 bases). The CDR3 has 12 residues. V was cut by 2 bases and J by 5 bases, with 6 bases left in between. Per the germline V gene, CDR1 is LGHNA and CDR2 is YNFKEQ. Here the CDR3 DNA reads TGTGCCAGCAGCCAACAGGGGACTGAAGCTTTCTTT. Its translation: CASSQQGTEAFF.

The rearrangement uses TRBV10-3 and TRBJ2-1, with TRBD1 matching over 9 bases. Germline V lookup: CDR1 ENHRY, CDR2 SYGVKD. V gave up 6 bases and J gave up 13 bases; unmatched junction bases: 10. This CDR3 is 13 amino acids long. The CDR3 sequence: CAIRLPGQGNQFF. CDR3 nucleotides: TGTGCCATCAGGCTCCCGGGACAGGGCAATCAGTTCTTC.

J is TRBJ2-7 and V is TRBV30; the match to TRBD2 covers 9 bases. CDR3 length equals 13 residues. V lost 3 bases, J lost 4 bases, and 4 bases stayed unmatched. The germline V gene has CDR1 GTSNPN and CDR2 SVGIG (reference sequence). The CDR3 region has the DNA TGTGCCTGGAGGCCTAGCGGGACTTACGAGCAGTACTTC. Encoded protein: CAWRPSGTYEQYF. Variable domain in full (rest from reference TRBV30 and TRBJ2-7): SQTIHQWPATLVQPVGSPLSLECTVEGTSNPNLYWYRQAAGRGLQLLFYSVGIGQISSEVPQNLSASRPQDRQFILSSKKLLLSDSGFYLCAWRPSGTYEQYFGPGTRLTVT.

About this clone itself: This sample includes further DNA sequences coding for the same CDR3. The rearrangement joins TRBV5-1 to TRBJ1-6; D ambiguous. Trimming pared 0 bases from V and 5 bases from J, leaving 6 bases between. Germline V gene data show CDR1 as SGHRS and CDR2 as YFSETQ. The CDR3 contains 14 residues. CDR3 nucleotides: TGCGCCAGCAGCTTGGGTCAACATAATTCACCCCTCCACTTT. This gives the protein CASSLGQHNSPLHF.

This CDR3 is CASRPPGPGEQYF. The CDR3 DNA is TGTGCCAGCAGGCCACCGGGACCGGGTGAGCAGTACTTC. The gene calls are TRBV27 and TRBJ2-7; D may be TRBD1 or TRBD2 (5 bases each). The CDR3 is 13 amino acids. V lost 6 bases and J lost 7, with 16 bases in between. Germline-derived CDR1 and CDR2 are MNHEY and SMNVEV (reference sequence).

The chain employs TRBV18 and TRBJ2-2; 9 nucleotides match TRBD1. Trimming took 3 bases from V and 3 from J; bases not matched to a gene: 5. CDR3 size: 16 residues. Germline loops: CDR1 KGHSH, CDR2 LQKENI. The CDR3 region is CASSPWTGVDTGELFF. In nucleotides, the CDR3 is TGTGCCAGCTCACCTTGGACAGGGGTTGACACCGGGGAGCTGTTTTTT.

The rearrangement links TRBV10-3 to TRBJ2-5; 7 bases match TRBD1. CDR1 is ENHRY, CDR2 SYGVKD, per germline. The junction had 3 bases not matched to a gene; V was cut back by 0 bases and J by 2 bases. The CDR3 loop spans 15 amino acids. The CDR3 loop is CAISESGTAQETQYF. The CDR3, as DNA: TGTGCCATCAGTGAGTCCGGGACAGCACAAGAGACCCAGTACTTC.

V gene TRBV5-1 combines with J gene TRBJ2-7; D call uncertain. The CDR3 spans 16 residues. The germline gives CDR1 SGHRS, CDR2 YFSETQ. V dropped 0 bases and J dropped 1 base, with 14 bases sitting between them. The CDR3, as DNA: TGCGCCAGCAGCTTGGTATCTGGGTTGGGGTCCTACGAGCAGTACTTC. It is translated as CASSLVSGLGSYEQYF.

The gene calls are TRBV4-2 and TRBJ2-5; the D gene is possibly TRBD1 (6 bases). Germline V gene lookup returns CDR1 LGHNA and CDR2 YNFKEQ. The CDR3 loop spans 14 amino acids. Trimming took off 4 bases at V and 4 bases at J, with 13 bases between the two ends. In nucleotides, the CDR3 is TGTGCCAGCAGCCGAGGCCAAGGGGGAGAGACCCAGTACTTC. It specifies CASSRGQGGETQYF.

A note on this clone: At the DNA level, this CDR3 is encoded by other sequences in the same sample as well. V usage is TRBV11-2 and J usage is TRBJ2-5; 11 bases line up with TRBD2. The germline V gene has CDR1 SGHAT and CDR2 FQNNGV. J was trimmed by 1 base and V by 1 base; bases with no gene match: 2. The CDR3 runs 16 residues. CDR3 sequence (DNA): TGTGCCAGCAGCTTAGCCCTAGCGGGGGGCCAAGAGACCCAGTACTTC. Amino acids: CASSLALAGGQETQYF.

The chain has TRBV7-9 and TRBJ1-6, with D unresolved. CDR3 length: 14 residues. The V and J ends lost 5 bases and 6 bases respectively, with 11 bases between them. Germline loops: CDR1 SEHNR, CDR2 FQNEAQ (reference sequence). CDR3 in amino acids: CASSPDASNSPLHF. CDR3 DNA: TGTGCCAGCAGCCCCGACGCAAGTAATTCACCCCTCCACTTT.

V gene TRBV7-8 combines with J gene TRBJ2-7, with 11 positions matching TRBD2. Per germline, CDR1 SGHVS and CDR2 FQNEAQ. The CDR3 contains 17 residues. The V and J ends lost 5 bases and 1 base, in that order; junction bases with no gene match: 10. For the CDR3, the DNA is TGTGCCAGCAGCCCCGGCGGCACTAGCGGGGGTTCCTACGAGCAGTACTTC. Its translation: CASSPGGTSGGSYEQYF.

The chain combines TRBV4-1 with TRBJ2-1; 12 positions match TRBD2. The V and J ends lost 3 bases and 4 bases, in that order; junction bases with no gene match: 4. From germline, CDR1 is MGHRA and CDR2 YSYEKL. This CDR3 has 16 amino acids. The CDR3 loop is CASSHPTSGSYNEQFF. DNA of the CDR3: TGCGCCAGCAGCCACCCGACTAGCGGGAGTTACAATGAGCAGTTCTTC.

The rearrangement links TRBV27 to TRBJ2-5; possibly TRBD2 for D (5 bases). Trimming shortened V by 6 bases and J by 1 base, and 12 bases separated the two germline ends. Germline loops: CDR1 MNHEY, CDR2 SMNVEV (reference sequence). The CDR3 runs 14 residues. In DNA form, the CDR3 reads TGTGCCAGCAGATTCGACTACATCCAAGAGACCCAGTACTTC. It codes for CASRFDYIQETQYF.

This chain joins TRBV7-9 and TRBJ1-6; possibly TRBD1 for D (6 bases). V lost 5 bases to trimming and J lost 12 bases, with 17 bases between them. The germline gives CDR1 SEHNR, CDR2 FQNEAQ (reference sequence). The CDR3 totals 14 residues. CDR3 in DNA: TGTGCCAGCAGCCGAGGGACATTCGGGCAACCCCTCCACTTT. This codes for CASSRGTFGQPLHF.